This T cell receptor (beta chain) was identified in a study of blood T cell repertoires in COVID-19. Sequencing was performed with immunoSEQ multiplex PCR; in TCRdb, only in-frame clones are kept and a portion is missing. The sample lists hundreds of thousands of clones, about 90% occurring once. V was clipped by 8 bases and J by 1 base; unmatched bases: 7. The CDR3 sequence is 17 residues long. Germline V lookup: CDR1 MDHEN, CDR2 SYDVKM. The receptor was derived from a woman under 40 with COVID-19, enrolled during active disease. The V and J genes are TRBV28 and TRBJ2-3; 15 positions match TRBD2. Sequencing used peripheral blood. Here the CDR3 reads CASHPGLAGGGTDTQYF. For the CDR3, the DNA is TGTGCCAGCCATCCAGGACTAGCGGGAGGGGGCACAGATACGCAGTATTTT.